These 18 T cell receptor beta chains share one sample of origin, sequenced in a study of cytomegalovirus exposure and HLA in healthy donors (dated by TCRdb to about 2017). The library relied on the immunoSEQ multiplex PCR assay. A mixture of 60 forward primers for TCR Vbeta segments and 13 reverse primers for TCR Jbeta segments was used in the multiplex PCR. TCRdb obtained this table from immuneACCESS and retained in-frame rearrangements with V and J assigned. These tables miss some clones; where compared with another copy, unresolved V genes account for less than half of the shortfall, and the remainder is unexplained. The sample table shows fewer than 200,000 clones, and roughly 76% are seen once. The ten largest account for just under 5% of the sample. Sequencing was carried out using PBMCs. Receptor source: a woman aged 18-35 years in good health and CMV-seropositive.

This clone was picked up a small number of times. The gene calls are TRBV13 and TRBJ2-5; 10 bases map to TRBD2. The V and J ends lost 2 bases and 5 bases, in that order; junction bases with no gene match: 5. From germline, CDR1 is PRHDT and CDR2 FYEKMQ (reference sequence). CDR3 length: 15 residues. DNA for the CDR3: TGTGCCAGCAGCTTAAGAGCGGGGGGGAGCGAGACCCAGTACTTC. Protein product: CASSLRAGGSETQYF.

On this clone: One end of the junction does not line up with germline, which may come from a read error. The V gene is TRBV6-5, the J gene TRBJ2-7; 7 nucleotides align to TRBD2. This CDR3 has 13 residues. Germline V CDR1 and CDR2: MNHEY, SVGAGI. CDR3 protein: CYDRPGRAYEQYF. CDR3 sequence (DNA): TGCTATGACCGGCCAGGGAGGGCCTACGAGCAGTACTTC.

J is TRBJ1-4 and V is TRBV19; D gene uncertain. Trimming shortened V by 6 bases and J by 4 bases, and 15 bases separated the two germline ends. The CDR3 totals 15 residues. Germline V lookup: CDR1 LNHDA, CDR2 SQIVND (reference sequence). Here the CDR3 reads CASSFNGDDNEKLFF. CDR3 nucleotide sequence: TGTGCCAGTAGCTTTAACGGGGATGATAATGAAAAACTGTTTTTT.

The chain combines TRBV6-1 with TRBJ1-2; D gene ambiguous. Trimming stripped 7 bases from V and 8 bases from J, with 11 bases between. The length of the CDR3 is 11 residues. Germline lookup yields CDR1 MNHNS and CDR2 SASEGT. The CDR3 coding sequence is TGTGCCAGCACCCACGGAGGGGGCTACACCTTC. Its translation is CASTHGGGYTF.

V and J are TRBV5-6 and TRBJ2-3; the D is unclear. Germline V lookup: CDR1 SGHDT, CDR2 YYEEEE. Between the trimmed V and J ends, which lost 4 bases and 3 bases, there was a span of 3 bases. This CDR3 has 11 amino acids. CDR3 loop: CASSATDTQYF. The CDR3 nucleotides read TGTGCCAGCAGCGCGACAGATACGCAGTATTTT.

The V and J genes are TRBV27 and TRBJ1-1; no definite D call. Germline CDR1 MNHEY, CDR2 SMNVEV (reference sequence). V lost 3 bases and J lost 5, with 7 bases in between. The CDR3 has 12 residues. CDR3 DNA: TGTGCCAGCAGTTTCATCGGGACTGAAGCTTTCTTT. It is translated as CASSFIGTEAFF.

This chain joins TRBV5-1 and TRBJ2-1; TRBD2 matches at 13 bases. Germline V gives CDR1 SGHRS, CDR2 YFSETQ. The CDR3 is 15 residues long. With 4 bases clipped from V and 5 bases from J, the junction kept 3 bases outside the gene matches. The DNA for the CDR3 is TGCGCCAGCAGCATACTAGCGGGGGGGGACAATGAGCAGTTCTTC. It specifies CASSILAGGDNEQFF.

This rearrangement joins TRBV10-3 to TRBJ2-5; TRBD1 aligns across 9 bases. The germline CDR1 and CDR2 sequences are ENHRY and SYGVKD. This CDR3 comprises 18 residues. V was pared by 4 bases and J by 5 bases, with 17 bases of the junction left unmatched. CDR3 sequence (DNA): TGTGCCATCAGTGGATTTGGGGACAGGGCCGTTGGGGGGGAGACCCAGTACTTC. Its translation is CAISGFGDRAVGGETQYF.

This chain connects TRBV10-2 to TRBJ1-2; D perhaps matches TRBD1 (6 bases). Germline CDR1 reads WSHSY; CDR2 reads SAAADI. V lost 6 bases and J 4 bases, leaving 12 bases between the germline ends. This CDR3 is built from 13 residues. The CDR3 here is CASSEQGLYGYTF. DNA of the CDR3: TGCGCCAGCAGCGAACAGGGCCTCTATGGCTACACCTTC.

The chain joins TRBV10-3 to TRBJ2-5, with no clear D. Trimming left V 9 bases short and J 4 bases short, with 6 bases between. The CDR3 is 10 amino acids. Germline CDR1 and CDR2: ENHRY and SYGVKD. The CDR3 DNA reads TGTGCCATTGGGCGAGAGACCCAGTACTTC. It specifies CAIGRETQYF.

This clone was found once. The V and J genes are TRBV5-8 and TRBJ1-1; D gene uncertain. The germline V and J ends were trimmed by 0 bases and 3 bases, with 12 bases remaining between them. The V gene's germline CDR1 is SGHTS and CDR2 YDEGEE. The CDR3 loop spans 15 amino acids. The CDR3 is CASSLDGVPYTEAFF. The CDR3 nucleotides are TGTGCCAGCAGCTTGGACGGGGTTCCCTACACTGAAGCTTTCTTT.

This sequence joins TRBV27 and TRBJ2-7; possible D gene TRBD1, 5 bases. The CDR3 contains 14 residues. The germline V and J ends were trimmed by 7 bases and 3 bases, with 16 bases remaining between them. Germline CDR1 MNHEY, CDR2 SMNVEV (reference sequence). This CDR3 is CASKRTQGVYEQYF. The CDR3 DNA reads as TGTGCCAGCAAGAGGACCCAAGGGGTCTACGAGCAGTACTTC.

The chain joins TRBV13 to TRBJ2-7; 8 bases match TRBD1. J lost 5 bases, V lost 6 bases, and 6 bases had no gene match. Germline V gene lookup returns CDR1 PRHDT and CDR2 FYEKMQ (reference sequence). This CDR3 region has 13 residues. CDR3 DNA: TGTGCCAGCAGAGGGCAGGGGGCCCACGAGCAGTACTTC. Translated: CASRGQGAHEQYF. Full variable domain (remainder filled in from reference TRBV13 and TRBJ2-7): AAGVIQSPRHLIKEKRETATLKCYPIPRHDTVYWYQQGPGQDPQFLISFYEKMQSDKGSIPDRFSAQQFSDYHSELNMSSLELGDSALYFCASRGQGAHEQYFGPGTRLTVT.

The chain uses TRBV13 and TRBJ2-5; D may be TRBD2 (6 bases). The J call is doubtful: the DNA matches TRBJ2-7 better. This CDR3 comprises 14 residues. The V gene's germline CDR1 is PRHDT and CDR2 FYEKMQ (reference sequence). The chain's CDR3 is CASSAGRGPYEQYF. The CDR3 DNA is TGTGCCAGCAGCGCAGGGCGGGGCCCCTACGAGCAGTACTTC.

V is TRBV9 and J is TRBJ1-2; D possibly corresponds to TRBD1 (6 bases). V was clipped by 4 bases and J by 8 bases, with 18 bases between them. CDR1 and CDR2 from the germline V gene are SGDLS and YYNGEE. This CDR3 has 14 amino acids. The CDR3 here is CASSLSWDTSGYTF. In DNA, the CDR3 is TGTGCCAGCAGCTTAAGTTGGGACACTTCGGGCTACACCTTC. The entire variable domain, with the rest obtained from reference TRBV9 and TRBJ1-2, is as follows: DSGVTQTPKHLITATGQRVTLRCSPRSGDLSVYWYQQSLDQGLQFLIQYYNGEERAKGNILERFSAQQFPDLHSELNLSSLELGDSALYFCASSLSWDTSGYTFGSGTRLTVV.

This clone appeared a few times. The genes are TRBV19 and TRBJ1-2; 7 nucleotides match TRBD1. J gave up 8 bases and V 3 bases, and 9 bases lay outside the gene matches. CDR1 and CDR2 from the germline V gene are LNHDA and SQIVND (reference sequence). This CDR3 comprises 14 residues. The CDR3 DNA reads as TGTGCCAGTAGTATTGAGGGGGCGCCGGGGGGCTACACCTTC. It yields the protein CASSIEGAPGGYTF.

The genes are TRBV27 and TRBJ1-1, with a tentative D call TRBD1 (5 bases). In germline, CDR1 is MNHEY, CDR2 SMNVEV (reference sequence). Deletions cut 2 bases from V and 3 bases from J, with 10 bases between. The CDR3 spans 14 residues. CDR3 sequence (DNA): TGTGCCAGCAGTTTAGAGGTAGGGGACACTGAAGCTTTCTTT. It yields the protein CASSLEVGDTEAFF.

This clone was picked up a small number of times. The rearrangement joins TRBV28 to TRBJ1-1; TRBD1 aligns across 8 bases. CDR3 length: 15 residues. The trim removed 4 bases at V and 9 bases at J, leaving 13 bases unmatched. In germline, CDR1 is MDHEN, CDR2 SYDVKM. CDR3 in DNA: TGTGCCAGCAGTTCAGACAGGGGTCGTAATCTCAAAGCTTTCTTT. This translates into CASSSDRGRNLKAFF.